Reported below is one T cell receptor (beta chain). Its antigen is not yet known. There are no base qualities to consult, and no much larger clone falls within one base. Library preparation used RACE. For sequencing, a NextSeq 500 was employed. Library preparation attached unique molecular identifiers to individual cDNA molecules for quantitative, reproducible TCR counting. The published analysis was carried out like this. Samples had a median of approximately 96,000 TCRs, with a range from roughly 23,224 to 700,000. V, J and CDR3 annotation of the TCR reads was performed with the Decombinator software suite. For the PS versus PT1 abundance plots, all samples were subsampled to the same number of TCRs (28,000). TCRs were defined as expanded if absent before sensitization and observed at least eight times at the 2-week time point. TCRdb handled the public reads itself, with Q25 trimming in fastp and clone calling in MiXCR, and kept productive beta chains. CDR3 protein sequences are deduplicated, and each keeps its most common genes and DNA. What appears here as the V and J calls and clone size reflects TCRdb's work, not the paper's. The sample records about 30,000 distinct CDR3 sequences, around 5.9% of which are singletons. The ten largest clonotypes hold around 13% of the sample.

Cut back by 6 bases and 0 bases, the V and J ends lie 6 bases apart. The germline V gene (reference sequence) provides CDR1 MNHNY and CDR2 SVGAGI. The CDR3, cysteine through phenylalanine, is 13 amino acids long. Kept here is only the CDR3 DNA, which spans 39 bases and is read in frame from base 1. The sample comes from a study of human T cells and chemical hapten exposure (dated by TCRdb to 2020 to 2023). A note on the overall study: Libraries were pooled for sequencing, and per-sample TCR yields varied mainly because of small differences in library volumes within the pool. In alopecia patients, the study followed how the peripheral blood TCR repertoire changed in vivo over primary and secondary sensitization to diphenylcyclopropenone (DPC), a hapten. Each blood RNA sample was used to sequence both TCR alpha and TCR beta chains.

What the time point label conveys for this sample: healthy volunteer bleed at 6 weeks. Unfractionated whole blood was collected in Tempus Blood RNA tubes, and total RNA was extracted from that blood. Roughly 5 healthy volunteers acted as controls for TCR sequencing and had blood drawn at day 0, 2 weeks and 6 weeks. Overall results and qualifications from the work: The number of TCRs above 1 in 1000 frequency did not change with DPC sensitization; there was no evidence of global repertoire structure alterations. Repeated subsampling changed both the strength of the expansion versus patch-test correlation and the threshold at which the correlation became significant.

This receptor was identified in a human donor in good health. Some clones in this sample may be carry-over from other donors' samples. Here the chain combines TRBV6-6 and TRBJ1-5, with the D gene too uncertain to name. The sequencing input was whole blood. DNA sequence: TGTGCCAGCAGGACTTATAGCAATCAGCCCCAGCATTTT. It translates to CASRTYSNQPQHF.